This entry concerns a single TCR beta chain. Its antigen is not known. This CDR3 has 14 amino acids. Germline trimming cut 4 bases from V and 0 bases from J; bases unmatched to any gene: 3. CDR1 and CDR2 (germline): SGDLS, YYNGEE. This sample is part of a study of T cell responses to AZD1222 COVID-19 vaccine. Study results and limitations: None of the repertoires were sampled until the peak T cell response had passed.

Profiled with immunoSEQ multiplex PCR; TCRdb holds only in-frame clones, not every one. The data contain tens of thousands of clones, about nine tenths of them singletons. The sequencing used peripheral blood, collected on day 0 of AZD1222 vaccination. The chain links TRBV9 to TRBJ2-7, with 8 nucleotides matching TRBD2. The receptor's source is an adult in good health. The CDR3 nucleotides read TGTGCCAGCAGCATCGGGGGGGACTCCTACGAGCAGTACTTC. It translates to CASSIGGDSYEQYF.